Listed below are T cell receptor beta chains from one sample, sequenced in a study of blood T cell repertoires in COVID-19. Sequenced by immunoSEQ multiplex PCR; TCRdb stores in-frame clones only, minus some. There are 60,000 to 85,000 clones in the sample; less than 85% occur only once, and 2.6% lies in the top ten. The specimen sequenced was peripheral blood. These receptors all stem from a human donor with acute or convalescent COVID-19. The donor label of this sample is uncertain. CDR3s include the opening cysteine and the closing phenylalanine or tryptophan. D genes are given only for firm matches. Clone size is not always given. Where it is, it says once, few, many or a class for expanded clones.

DNA | CDR3 | J | D | V | size
TGTGCCAGCAGCCCCCGACTAGCGGGGGGGGTGGAGACCCAGTACTTC | CASSPRLAGGVETQYF | TRBJ2-5 | TRBD2 | TRBV7-2 | .
TGTGCCAGCAGAGGGACAGGGGTGCAAAATGAGCAGTTCTTC | CASRGTGVQNEQFF | TRBJ2-1 | TRBD1 | TRBV28 | .
TGTGCCAGTAGTATAAGCGCCCTGCTTCTAAATGAGCAGTTCTTC | CASSISALLLNEQFF | TRBJ2-1 | . | TRBV19 | .
TGCGCCAGCAGCTCCAGGGGTTTCGGGGAGCTGTTTTTT | CASSSRGFGELFF | TRBJ2-2 | . | TRBV5-1 | .
TGTGCCAGTAGAGCGACAGGGCGCTACGAGCAGTACTTC | CASRATGRYEQYF | TRBJ2-7 | TRBD1 | TRBV19 | .
TGTGCCAGCAGTTCCCCGGGACAGTCCTACAATGAGCAGTTCTTC | CASSSPGQSYNEQFF | TRBJ2-1 | TRBD1 | TRBV27 | .
TGTGCCAGCAGCTTAGACCCTAGCGGGACCTACGAGCAGTACTTC | CASSLDPSGTYEQYF | TRBJ2-7 | TRBD2 | TRBV7-9 | once
TGTGCCAGCAGTTACTCCTCCTGGGACAGGGGAAACACCATATATTTT | CASSYSSWDRGNTIYF | TRBJ1-3 | TRBD1 | TRBV6-5 | few
TGTGCCAGCCATCCTAGGACATTGGTAAATCAGCCCCAGCATTTT | CASHPRTLVNQPQHF | TRBJ1-5 | . | TRBV28 | few
TGTGCCAGCAGCTTAGTTTTGGTGGGGGGATCGGATGAAAAACTGTTTTTT | CASSLVLVGGSDEKLFF | TRBJ1-4 | . | TRBV11-2 | .
TGTGCCACTGGAGGGCGGAGCAATCAGCCCCAGCATTTT | CATGGRSNQPQHF | TRBJ1-5 | . | TRBV6-5 | .
TGTGCCAGCGCTTACAGGGAGTTTGGTGAGCAGTTCTTC | CASAYREFGEQFF | TRBJ2-1 | . | TRBV6-4 | .
TGTGCCAGCAGAGTCGGCGGGGCCATCGATGAGCAGTTCTTC | CASRVGGAIDEQFF | TRBJ2-1 | . | TRBV28 | once
TGTGCCAGCACCTTTCCGGGACAGGGTTACAATGAGCAGTTCTTC | CASTFPGQGYNEQFF | TRBJ2-1 | TRBD1 | TRBV28 | .
TGCGCCAGCAGCTTACTAGGGAGGGGTGAAAAACTGTTTTTT | CASSLLGRGEKLFF | TRBJ1-4 | . | TRBV5-1 | .
TGCGCCAGCAGCTTGGGTCCCAGGGGTGGAAATTCACCCCTCCACTTT | CASSLGPRGGNSPLHF | TRBJ1-6 | . | TRBV5-1 | .
TGTGCCAGCTCAACTCGGACAAGCCCAAGCGAGCCCCAGCATTTT | CASSTRTSPSEPQHF | TRBJ1-5 | . | TRBV18 | .
TGCGCCAGCAGCTTTAGCGGGGGGTACCAAGAGACCCAGTACTTC | CASSFSGGYQETQYF | TRBJ2-5 | TRBD2 | TRBV5-1 | .
TGTGCCAGTAGTACGTCGGACAGGGGGGCTCAGCCCCAGCATTTT | CASSTSDRGAQPQHF | TRBJ1-5 | TRBD1 | TRBV19 | .
TGTGCCAGCAGCCAAGATCCTAGCGGGGGGCCAGAGACCCAGTACTTC | CASSQDPSGGPETQYF | TRBJ2-5 | TRBD2 | TRBV4-2 | .
TGTGCCAGCAGCTTGTCCGGACTAGCGGGGGCCCAAACTCTGGATACGCAGTATTTT | CASSLSGLAGAQTLDTQYF | TRBJ2-3 | TRBD2 | TRBV5-5 | few
TGTGCCAGCAGCCCCCCTTCAACTTATGGCTACACCTTC | CASSPPSTYGYTF | TRBJ1-2 | . | TRBV28 | .
TGTGCCAGCAGCCAAGATTTGGTCGCGGGGTGGTACACTGGCTACACCTTC | CASSQDLVAGWYTGYTF | TRBJ1-2 | . | TRBV3-1/TRBV3-2 | .
TGTGCCAGTACCCCCGGGACTTTCCGCCATGAGCAGTTCTTC | CASTPGTFRHEQFF | TRBJ2-1 | . | TRBV19 | .
TGTGCCAGCTGTAACCGGGAGGGTTACAATGAGCAGTTCTTC | CASCNREGYNEQFF | TRBJ2-1 | TRBD2 | TRBV28 | .
TGCGCCAGCTTGGGACAAGGCTACGAGCAGTACTTC | CASLGQGYEQYF | TRBJ2-7 | . | TRBV10-1 | .
TGTGCCAGCAGCTTAGCGGGCGACGAGCAGTACTTC | CASSLAGDEQYF | TRBJ2-7 | . | TRBV7-9 | .
TGCAGCGCCGGACAGAATAACTATGGCTACACCTTC | CSAGQNNYGYTF | TRBJ1-2 | . | TRBV29-1 | .
TGTGCCACCAGTGCTGACGAGGTCAGCCCCCAGCATTTT | CATSADEVSPQHF | TRBJ1-5 | . | TRBV24-1 | .
TGTGCCAGCAGATTCACGGGGGTAGTCCCCTACGAGCAGTACTTC | CASRFTGVVPYEQYF | TRBJ2-7 | . | TRBV6-5 | .
TGTGCCAGCAGCGTAGGCCCTAGCGGAACAGATACGCAGTATTTT | CASSVGPSGTDTQYF | TRBJ2-3 | TRBD2 | TRBV9 | .
TGTGCCAGCAGCCAAGATGGGGGCTTCCGCACAGATACGCAGTATTTT | CASSQDGGFRTDTQYF | TRBJ2-3 | . | TRBV4-2 | .
TGTGCCAGTGGAGGGAGGGCCTACAATGAGCAGTTCTTC | CASGGRAYNEQFF | TRBJ2-1 | TRBD2 | TRBV19 | few
TGTGCCAGCAGCACTCGGACAGTAATAGGGGAGCTGTTTTTT | CASSTRTVIGELFF | TRBJ2-2 | . | TRBV9 | .
TGTGCCAGCAGTTTGGGAGGACCCTTTAAAGAGCAGTACTTC | CASSLGGPFKEQYF | TRBJ2-7 | . | TRBV28 | .
TGTGCCAGCAGTTACGGGACAGCCGGAAGCACAGATACGCAGTATTTT | CASSYGTAGSTDTQYF | TRBJ2-3 | TRBD1 | TRBV6-5 | .
TGTGCCAGCAGCGTACAGGGATACACCGGGGAGCTGTTTTTT | CASSVQGYTGELFF | TRBJ2-2 | . | TRBV9 | .
TGTGCCAGCAGCTTGGAAGCGGGGGGGCTGGGTAACACCGGGGAGCTGTTTTTT | CASSLEAGGLGNTGELFF | TRBJ2-2 | TRBD2 | TRBV5-4 | .
TGTGCCAGCGTATCGCAGGGGCGTGGTCCCATCCCCTCCCGTTACGAGCAGTACTTC | CASVSQGRGPIPSRYEQYF | TRBJ2-7 | . | TRBV7-2 | .
TGCGCCAGCAGCTTAACCATAGCGGGAGCTTACAATGAGCAGTTCTTC | CASSLTIAGAYNEQFF | TRBJ2-1 | TRBD2 | TRBV5-1 | few
TGTGCCAGCAGGAAATGGGTCGATAGCGGGGGGATACAAGAGACCCAGTACTTC | CASRKWVDSGGIQETQYF | TRBJ2-5 | . | TRBV21-1 | .
TGTGCCAGTAGCTTTCCGGGTGAAAATTCACCCCTCCACTTT | CASSFPGENSPLHF | TRBJ1-6 | . | TRBV19 | .
TGTGCCAGCAGGGGGGTTCGAGGGGGCACTGGGGCCAACGTCCTGACTTTC | CASRGVRGGTGANVLTF | TRBJ2-6 | TRBD1 | TRBV28 | .
TGTGCCACCAGCAGAGATATCGTACGGGGAAATCAGCCCCAGCATTTT | CATSRDIVRGNQPQHF | TRBJ1-5 | . | TRBV15 | .
TGTGCCAGCAGTAGTCGACAGTTGAACACTGAAGCTTTCTTT | CASSSRQLNTEAFF | TRBJ1-1 | . | TRBV2 | .
TGTGCCATCACCCGAGACTTGAACACCGGGGAGCTGTTTTTT | CAITRDLNTGELFF | TRBJ2-2 | . | TRBV10-3 | .